This passage covers 2 T cell receptor beta chains from one sample sequenced in a study of Graves' ophthalmopathy and Graves' hyperthyroidism. Amplified material comprised TCR beta CDR3 regions derived from RNA transcripts. RT-PCR with HTBI primers came first, then second-round multiplex PCR. Each CDR3 protein is one row after TCRdb ran MiXCR on the multiplex PCR reads. Altogether around 40,000 distinct CDR3 sequences are present, around 50% being singletons, with the ten largest covering less than 20%. The specimen sequenced was peripheral blood. The receptors derive from an adult man with Graves' ophthalmopathy.

The chain is built from TRBV2 and TRBJ2-2; D call uncertain. Deletions cut 5 bases from V and 9 bases from J, with 7 bases between. The V gene's germline CDR1 is SNHLY and CDR2 FYNNEI. The CDR3 length is 11 residues. The DNA of the CDR3 is TGTGCCAGCAGTTTCGACAGGGAGCTGTTTTTT. It encodes CASSFDRELFF.

This chain links TRBV2 with TRBJ1-2; TRBD1 agrees at 10 bases. Germline CDR1 is SNHLY and CDR2 is FYNNEI. There are 14 residues in the CDR3. V trimming: 7 bases; J trimming: 4 bases; junction bases outside the gene matches: 6. The DNA for the CDR3 is TGTGCCAGCAAGAGACAGGGGGCAAGCTATGGCTACACCTTC. The encoded protein is CASKRQGASYGYTF.